Listed here are 31 T cell receptor beta chains from one sample, sequenced in a study of T cell responses to AZD1222 COVID-19 vaccine. Assay used: immunoSEQ multiplex PCR; TCRdb lists only in-frame clones, some missing. The table includes some 200,000 clones, approximately 95% detected once. The source material was peripheral blood, sampled on day 0 of AZD1222 vaccination. These TCRs come from an adult in good health.

The chain carries TRBV28 and TRBJ1-2, with D perhaps matching TRBD1 (6 bases). The CDR3 is 12 amino acids. V gave up 6 bases and J gave up 8 bases, with 13 bases separating them. The V gene's germline CDR1 is MDHEN and CDR2 SYDVKM. CDR3 sequence reads: CASRMGGWGYTF. The CDR3, as DNA: TGTGCCAGCAGAATGGGGGGCTGGGGCTACACCTTC.

The chain uses TRBV19 and TRBJ1-2; 8 nucleotides line up with TRBD1. The CDR3 runs to 11 residues. Per the germline V gene, CDR1 is LNHDA and CDR2 is SQIVND (reference sequence). Trimming at V came to 11 bases and at J to 4 bases, leaving 3 bases not matched to a gene. CDR3 in DNA: TGTGCCGCCGGGACAGGCTATGGCTACACCTTC. Its protein product is CAAGTGYGYTF.

The chain links TRBV6-4 to TRBJ2-7; 8 nucleotides line up with TRBD1. This CDR3 contains 16 residues. CDR1 and CDR2 (germline): MRHNA, SNTAGT. V shed 6 bases and J 2 bases; nucleotides not matched to a gene: 12. CDR3 coding DNA: TGTGCCAGCAGAACCACCGACAGGGGCTATACCTACGAGCAGTACTTC. Encoded protein: CASRTTDRGYTYEQYF.

The chain has TRBV7-8 and TRBJ2-7, with 9 nucleotides matching TRBD1. The CDR3 extends over 14 amino acids. V shed 3 bases and J 7 bases; nucleotides not matched to a gene: 7. Germline CDR1 and CDR2: SGHVS and FQNEAQ. Here the CDR3 reads CASSFRDRDWEQYF. CDR3 nucleotide sequence: TGTGCCAGCAGCTTCCGGGACAGGGATTGGGAGCAGTACTTC. Drawing the rest from reference TRBV7-8 and TRBJ2-7, the complete variable domain is GAGVSQSPRYKVAKRGQDVALRCDPISGHVSLFWYQQALGQGPEFLTYFQNEAQLDKSGLPSDRFFAERPEGSVSTLKIQRTQQEDSAVYLCASSFRDRDWEQYFGPGTRLTVT.

The CDR3 DNA is TGTGCCAGCAGCCCAAATGGAGCCAACTACGAGCAGTACTTC. This sequence encodes CASSPNGANYEQYF. The chain couples TRBV6-5 to TRBJ2-7, with D uncertain. Germline V lookup: CDR1 MNHEY, CDR2 SVGAGI. The ends were cut back, 6 bases at V and 3 bases at J, with 15 bases in the middle. This CDR3 spans 14 amino acids.

The gene calls are TRBV6-5 and TRBJ2-7; possible D gene TRBD1, 6 bases. This CDR3 has 16 amino acids. Trimming stripped 0 bases from V and 3 bases from J, with 15 bases between. Looked up from germline, CDR1 is MNHEY and CDR2 is SVGAGI. The CDR3 bases are TGTGCCAGCAGTTACTCGAACCGGGACAACTACTACGAGCAGTACTTC. It specifies CASSYSNRDNYYEQYF.

This clone occurred once. V is TRBV28 and J is TRBJ1-1; 8 nucleotides match TRBD1. Germline trimming cut 2 bases from V and 5 bases from J; bases unmatched to any gene: 4. This CDR3 is built from 14 residues. The V gene's germline CDR1 is MDHEN and CDR2 SYDVKM. CDR3 DNA sequence: TGTGCCAGCAGTTTACCAGGGGGCATTACTGAAGCTTTCTTT. Amino acids: CASSLPGGITEAFF.

The chain employs TRBV5-4 and TRBJ2-1; TRBD2 agrees at 14 bases. In germline, CDR1 is SGHNT, CDR2 YYREEE (reference sequence). V was clipped by 0 bases and J by 8 bases; unmatched bases: 7. The CDR3 runs to 17 residues. DNA of the CDR3: TGTGCCAGCAGCTTGGGGGGACTAGCGGGAGTAAACGATGAGCAGTTCTTC. Its protein is CASSLGGLAGVNDEQFF.

The chain couples TRBV7-2 to TRBJ2-1; TRBD2 matches at 13 bases. V lost 5 bases to trimming and J lost 7 bases; unmatched junction nucleotides: 5. The CDR3 has 15 residues. Germline values: CDR1 SGHTA, CDR2 FQGNSA. CDR3 coding DNA: TGTGCCAGCAGCCCTCAGGGACTAGCGGGAAATGAGCAGTTCTTC. This sequence encodes CASSPQGLAGNEQFF.

This clone was counted only a few times. The chain employs TRBV2 and TRBJ2-7; the match to TRBD1 covers 7 bases. V gave up 7 bases and J gave up 5 bases; unmatched junction bases: 17. The CDR3 has 16 residues. Germline values: CDR1 SNHLY, CDR2 FYNNEI. The DNA for the CDR3 is TGTGCCAGCAAGCCTACAGGGGTGCTAGATCAGGACGAGCAGTACTTC. It yields the protein CASKPTGVLDQDEQYF. The whole variable domain, filled in from reference TRBV2 and TRBJ2-7, reads EPEVTQTPSHQVTQMGQEVILRCVPISNHLYFYWYRQILGQKVEFLVSFYNNEISEKSEIFDDQFSVERPDGSNFTLKIRSTKLEDSAMYFCASKPTGVLDQDEQYFGPGTRLTVT.

This chain joins TRBV10-2 and TRBJ1-1, with D uncertain. CDR3 size: 17 residues. V dropped 3 bases and J dropped 1 base, with 18 bases sitting between them. Per the germline V gene, CDR1 is WSHSY and CDR2 is SAAADI. The CDR3 is CASSEFRQATTNTEAFF. The CDR3 nucleotides read TGCGCCAGCAGTGAATTTAGGCAGGCGACGACGAACACTGAAGCTTTCTTT.

The chain combines TRBV20-1 with TRBJ2-1; D unclear. From germline, CDR1 is DFQATT and CDR2 SNEGSKA (reference sequence). The CDR3 covers 11 residues. Trimming stripped 7 bases from V and 2 bases from J, with 6 bases between. CDR3: CSGAAYNEQFF. As DNA, the CDR3 is TGCAGTGGGGCCGCCTACAATGAGCAGTTCTTC.

Only one count was recorded for this clone. This chain links TRBV6-5 with TRBJ1-3; 7 nucleotides align to TRBD1. The CDR3 totals 12 residues. Germline values: CDR1 MNHEY, CDR2 SVGAGI. The trim removed 5 bases at V and 8 bases at J, leaving 3 bases unmatched. CDR3 nucleotides: TGTGCCAGCAGTAGACAGGGTGACACCATATATTTT. Translated: CASSRQGDTIYF.

This chain joins TRBV28 and TRBJ1-1; TRBD1 might be the D (5 bases). The CDR3 has 15 amino acids. V lost 7 bases, J lost 1 base, and 16 bases lay in between. The germline V gene encodes CDR1 MDHEN and CDR2 SYDVKM. This CDR3 is CASTAIRQGNTEAFF. The CDR3, as DNA: TGTGCCAGCACCGCTATCCGGCAGGGGAACACTGAAGCTTTCTTT.

This chain uses TRBV2 with TRBJ1-2; D ambiguous. Trimming shortened V by 1 base and J by 4 bases, and 4 bases separated the two germline ends. The CDR3 consists of 12 residues. The V gene's germline CDR1 is SNHLY and CDR2 FYNNEI. CDR3 nucleotides: TGTGCCAGCAGTGAAGAGGTCTATGGCTACACCTTC. Translated, it gives CASSEEVYGYTF.

A single count supports this clone. The rearrangement uses TRBV19 and TRBJ1-2, with 7 bases matching TRBD1. Trimming removed 5 bases from V and 8 bases from J; junction bases left unmatched: 8. Germline lookup yields CDR1 LNHDA and CDR2 SQIVND (reference sequence). The CDR3 loop spans 13 amino acids. The CDR3 DNA is TGTGCCAGTAGTGATGACAGGGTCGGCGGCTACACCTTC. Translation gives CASSDDRVGGYTF. Combining the CDR3 with reference TRBV19 and TRBJ1-2 gives the whole variable domain DGGITQSPKYLFRKEGQNVTLSCEQNLNHDAMYWYRQDPGQGLRLIYYSQIVNDFQKGDIAEGYSVSREKKESFPLTVTSAQKNPTAFYLCASSDDRVGGYTFGSGTRLTVV.

This chain connects TRBV11-3 to TRBJ2-1; D possibly corresponds to TRBD2 (5 bases). The V gene lost 2 bases and the J gene lost 9 bases, with 8 bases spanning the gap. Germline CDR1 reads SGHNT; CDR2 reads YENEEA. The CDR3 has 12 amino acids. This chain's CDR3 is CASSLRGIEQFF. The CDR3 DNA follows: TGTGCCAGCAGCTTACGAGGGATTGAGCAGTTCTTC.

CDR3 DNA sequence: TGTGCCAGCGGGGACAGTCTTAACACTGAAGCTTTCTTT. Its translation is CASGDSLNTEAFF. The chain employs TRBV6-5 and TRBJ1-1, with 7 positions matching TRBD1. This CDR3 has 13 amino acids. Germline V gene data show CDR1 as MNHEY and CDR2 as SVGAGI. V was pared by 8 bases and J by 2 bases, with 5 bases of the junction left unmatched.

This chain links TRBV10-3 with TRBJ1-1; no clear D. V dropped 6 bases and J dropped 5 bases, with 13 bases sitting between them. The CDR3 totals 13 residues. Germline V gene lookup returns CDR1 ENHRY and CDR2 SYGVKD. This chain's CDR3 is CAISPLVETEAFF. The CDR3 nucleotides are TGTGCCATCAGCCCCCTGGTAGAAACTGAAGCTTTCTTT.

This sequence joins TRBV19 and TRBJ1-2; the D gene is possibly TRBD1 (5 bases). The CDR3 consists of 13 residues. V was cut by 4 bases and J by 1 base, with 7 bases left in between. CDR1 and CDR2 (germline): LNHDA, SQIVND (reference sequence). CDR3 nucleotides: TGTGCCAGTAGTACGGGACGTAACTATGGCTACACCTTC. Translating it yields CASSTGRNYGYTF.

This chain uses TRBV14 with TRBJ2-1; weak D call: TRBD2 (6 bases). Germline CDR1 and CDR2: SGHDN and FVKESK. This CDR3 has 13 amino acids. V gave up 4 bases and J gave up 7 bases, with 11 bases separating them. The CDR3: CASSRSGPNEQFF. CDR3 DNA sequence: TGTGCCAGCAGCCGAAGCGGGCCGAATGAGCAGTTCTTC.

The sample holds a few counts of this clone. The chain has TRBV25-1 and TRBJ1-1; D is possibly TRBD1 (6 bases). V lost 8 bases and J lost 5, with 15 bases in between. The germline V gene encodes CDR1 MGHDK and CDR2 SYGVNS. CDR3 length: 13 residues. The CDR3 reads CASRGLRGTEAFF. CDR3 DNA sequence: TGTGCCAGCCGGGGGCTTAGAGGGACTGAAGCTTTCTTT.

This chain connects TRBV6-5 to TRBJ2-7; the D is unclear. Germline values: CDR1 MNHEY, CDR2 SVGAGI. The CDR3 runs 11 residues. Between the trimmed V and J ends, which lost 4 bases and 6 bases, there was a span of 7 bases. In DNA form, the CDR3 reads TGTGCCAGCAGTTCCCCCATCGAGCAGTACTTC. It encodes CASSSPIEQYF.

This clone was observed a few times. The chain recombines TRBV5-4 with TRBJ2-7; D is undetermined. The germline V gene encodes CDR1 SGHNT and CDR2 YYREEE (reference sequence). This CDR3 has 15 amino acids. The V end was cut by 4 bases, the J end by 1 base, with 15 bases between. The DNA for the CDR3 is TGTGCCAGCAGCGAAATTCTGTCCCATTCCTACGAGCAGTACTTC. It encodes CASSEILSHSYEQYF. Together with reference TRBV5-4 and TRBJ2-7, the CDR3 gives the full variable domain: ETGVTQSPTHLIKTRGQQVTLRCSSQSGHNTVSWYQQALGQGPQFIFQYYREEENGRGNFPPRFSGLQFPNYSSELNVNALELDDSALYLCASSEILSHSYEQYFGPGTRLTVT.

V gene TRBV5-4 combines with J gene TRBJ2-2, with 10 bases identical to TRBD2. The CDR3 extends over 15 amino acids. V dropped 2 bases and J dropped 6; count of bases not matched to a gene: 4. Germline V lookup: CDR1 SGHNT, CDR2 YYREEE (reference sequence). The CDR3 nucleotides are TGTGCCAGCAGCTTAAGTCTAGCGGGAGCCGGGGAGCTGTTTTTT. This codes for CASSLSLAGAGELFF.

This chain links TRBV5-1 with TRBJ1-4, with 9 positions matching TRBD1. Germline CDR1 SGHRS, CDR2 YFSETQ. The V and J ends lost 0 bases and 5 bases, in that order; junction bases with no gene match: 2. The CDR3 length is 15 residues. Here the CDR3 DNA reads TGCGCCAGCAGCTTGGTCGGGACAGGGAATGAAAAACTGTTTTTT. It yields the protein CASSLVGTGNEKLFF.

The rearrangement joins TRBV5-8 to TRBJ2-1, with no clear D. Germline CDR1 reads SGHTS; CDR2 reads YDEGEE. V gave up 2 bases and J gave up 8 bases, with 8 bases separating them. This CDR3 has 12 amino acids. DNA for the CDR3: TGTGCCAGCAGCTTCGGAGATGATGAGCAGTTCTTC. Protein sequence: CASSFGDDEQFF.

The table lists this clone with a count of one. The chain couples TRBV5-1 to TRBJ2-3, with D possibly TRBD2 on 5 matching bases. Germline V CDR1 and CDR2: SGHRS, YFSETQ. The CDR3 runs 14 residues. V gave up 3 bases and J gave up 6 bases, with 14 bases separating them. The CDR3 sequence: CASSSGRGEDTQYF. CDR3 nucleotides: TGCGCCAGCAGCTCTGGACGGGGTGAGGATACGCAGTATTTT.

The chain links TRBV6-1 to TRBJ2-3, with 10 bases that match TRBD2. The J segment lost 14 bases and the V segment lost 2 bases, leaving 19 bases of the junction unmatched. Germline CDR1 and CDR2: MNHNS and SASEGT. The CDR3 has 17 residues. CDR3 sequence reads: CASSEWGSGRLGGSGYF. The CDR3 nucleotides read TGTGCCAGCAGTGAATGGGGTAGCGGGAGGCTCGGGGGGTCAGGGTATTTT.

This chain uses TRBV19 with TRBJ1-1, with D possibly being TRBD1 (5 bases). The germline V gene has CDR1 LNHDA and CDR2 SQIVND (reference sequence). Trimming took off 2 bases at V and 6 bases at J, with 16 bases between the two ends. This CDR3 spans 15 amino acids. The CDR3 DNA is TGTGCCAGTAGTATAAGGTCCATGGGGGTATCTGAAGCTTTCTTT. Amino acids: CASSIRSMGVSEAFF.

The chain combines TRBV19 with TRBJ1-1; D gene unclear. Trimming took off 7 bases at V and 5 bases at J, with 11 bases between the two ends. The germline gives CDR1 LNHDA, CDR2 SQIVND (reference sequence). This CDR3 contains 12 residues. CDR3 sequence (DNA): TGTGCCAGTACTGAGTCTGGGACTGAAGCTTTCTTT. It is translated as CASTESGTEAFF.